This T cell receptor beta chain was sequenced for a study of T-cell memory formation after mild COVID-19 (dated by TCRdb to the early 2020s). Turning to the overall study: TCR sequence clusters from the two donors were largely donor specific. Two young, previously healthy adult volunteers made up the cohort, one male and one female. In a couple of donors, T-cell clones that expanded and contracted after mild COVID-19 were tracked by sequencing TCRalpha and TCRbeta repertoires over time. Broader findings and caveats from the paper: Balanced CD4/CD8 phenotypes were observed for clones contracting from day 15 to 85, whereas a bias towards CD4+ was observed for a second wave of clones expanding from day 15 to 37. Whether the second-wave clones peaking on day 37 were SARS-CoV-2 specific was not confirmed. Contracting CD4+ clones appeared mostly in the CM and EM memory subsets, whereas CD8+ clones were enriched in EMRA. Some responding clones were detected in pre-infection memory, suggesting pre-existing cross-reactive memory T cells joined the SARS-CoV-2 response. The study covered only a couple of mild cases, and larger cohorts including severe cases with pre-infection samples were considered necessary.

The sample holds a few counts of this clonotype. This clone's antigen is unknown. It has no much larger one-base neighbor in the sample; base qualities were not kept. Ficoll-Paque density gradient centrifugation was used to isolate PBMCs. Trimming at the junction amounts to 2 bases on V and 2 bases on J, and the germline ends lie 12 bases apart. The germline V gene sets CDR1 to MGHRA and CDR2 to YSYEKL. CDR3 length: 15 amino acids, cysteine to phenylalanine. CDR3 DNA is the only sequence kept; it has 45 bases, read in frame from the first base. The instrument was an Illumina NovaSeq 6000. TCRalpha and TCRbeta cDNA libraries were built by 5'RACE with constant-segment primers, adding sample barcodes and unique molecular identifiers. Trizol reagent was used to extract RNA from every sample. Amplification of the libraries took two PCR steps, and the second step added a second sample barcode plus Illumina TruSeq adapters. Sequencing of the libraries was done on an Illumina NovaSeq, producing 2 x 150 bp paired-end reads. As for the authors' bioinformatics: With migec v1.2.7, reads were demultiplexed and then collapsed into UMI-guided consensus sequences. Using mixcr v2.1.11, the UMI consensuses were aligned to TRA and TRB V and J templates and assembled into clonotypes. Clonotypes were classified as expanded or contracted when called significant by both edgeR and NoisET, with noise models trained on biological replicates. For edgeR calls, the thresholds were a false discovery rate-adjusted p below 0.01 and a log2 fold-change of 1. As an exploratory analysis of dynamics, PCA with hierarchical clustering was applied to max-normalized trajectories of the 1000 most abundant clonotypes. The CD4 or CD8 phenotype of responding clones was assigned using the separately sequenced CD4+ and CD8+ repertoires. TCRdb trimmed the raw reads at Q25, called clones with MiXCR and kept productive beta chains. One record per CDR3 amino acid sequence lists the most common genes and DNA. The V and J calls come from TCRdb's annotation, not from the publication. For this sample there are 300,000 to 400,000 distinct CDR3 sequences; approximately 15% appear just once. 22% of the sample belongs to the ten largest clones.

The TCR comes from a man aged 18 to 35 who had mild COVID-19 (a few samples of this study predate the infection). The sample titles of this study are shuffled in the database, so cell type and time point are left out; the donor was told from shared clones. The chain uses TRBV4-1 and TRBJ2-5, and TRBD2 may be the D gene, going by 6 matching bases. The specimen sequenced was PBMCs or a T cell subset sorted from them (not recorded which). The CDR3 reads CASSQPTGTQETQYF. The sequenced DNA: TGCGCCAGCAGCCAACCTACCGGGACTCAAGAGACCCAGTACTTC.